The next 21 T cell receptor beta chains were all read from a single sample in a study of cytomegalovirus exposure and HLA in healthy donors. Primers for the PCR totalled 60 Vbeta and 13 Jbeta. Some clones are missing from TCRdb's copy, which holds only in-frame ones; the method was immunoSEQ multiplex PCR. The repertoire has about 190,000 clones, around three quarters of them found once; the top ten carry roughly 1.5%. What was sequenced was PBMCs. The receptors stem from a woman between 18 and 29 years old in good health and CMV-seronegative.

CDR3 in amino acids: CASSLARVRGGEQFF. CDR3 DNA: TGTGCCAGCAGCTTAGCGAGAGTCAGGGGCGGGGAGCAGTTCTTC. The chain uses TRBV7-6 and TRBJ2-1, with D perhaps TRBD1 (6 bases). CDR3 length: 15 residues. Looked up from germline, CDR1 is SGHVS and CDR2 is FNYEAQ. V was pared by 0 bases and J by 10 bases, with 16 bases between.

The chain links TRBV5-1 to TRBJ1-1; unclear D gene. V was clipped by 4 bases and J by 7 bases, with 8 bases between them. This CDR3 is built from 11 residues. Germline CDR1 and CDR2: SGHRS and YFSETQ. This CDR3 reads CASSINGEAFF. The DNA for the CDR3 is TGCGCCAGCAGCATTAACGGTGAAGCTTTCTTT.

The J gene is TRBJ1-3, the V gene TRBV7-9; 8 bases agree with TRBD1. The CDR3 is made up of 18 amino acids. The V segment lost 1 base and the J segment 0 bases; nucleotides outside the gene matches: 8. Germline V gene data show CDR1 as SEHNR and CDR2 as FQNEAQ (reference sequence). DNA for the CDR3: TGTGCCAGCAGCTTAGATATTTGGACAGGGCCCTCTGGAAACACCATATATTTT. Protein sequence: CASSLDIWTGPSGNTIYF. Supplemented by reference TRBV7-9 and TRBJ1-3, the full variable domain reads DTGVSQNPRHKITKRGQNVTFRCDPISEHNRLYWYRQTLGQGPEFLTYFQNEAQLEKSRLLSDRFSAERPKGSFSTLEIQRTEQGDSAMYLCASSLDIWTGPSGNTIYFGEGSWLTVV.

The chain recombines TRBV9 with TRBJ2-1; 8 bases are a match to TRBD2. The CDR3 is made up of 16 amino acids. Germline V gene lookup returns CDR1 SGDLS and CDR2 YYNGEE. With 1 base clipped from V and 0 bases from J, the junction kept 3 bases outside the gene matches. In DNA, the CDR3 is TGTGCCAGCAGCGTACGGGGGGGGAGCTCCTACAATGAGCAGTTCTTC. Amino acid sequence: CASSVRGGSSYNEQFF.

V gene TRBV13 combines with J gene TRBJ1-5; possibly TRBD1 for D (6 bases). Trimming shortened V by 2 bases and J by 7 bases, and 12 bases separated the two germline ends. Germline CDR1 reads PRHDT; CDR2 reads FYEKMQ (reference sequence). The CDR3 has 14 residues. Here the CDR3 reads CASSLRGGRQPQHF. The CDR3, as DNA: TGTGCCAGCAGCTTAAGAGGGGGAAGGCAGCCCCAGCATTTT.

The rearrangement uses TRBV4-1 and TRBJ2-3, with D possibly being TRBD2 (5 bases). This CDR3 is built from 17 residues. Germline lookup yields CDR1 MGHRA and CDR2 YSYEKL. Between the trimmed V and J ends, which lost 0 bases and 8 bases, there was a span of 21 bases. Here the CDR3 reads CASSQDPGSVGIGTQYF. The CDR3 coding sequence is TGCGCCAGCAGCCAAGATCCTGGGAGCGTCGGGATTGGTACGCAGTATTTT.

The rearrangement links TRBV7-2 to TRBJ1-4, with D possibly TRBD1 on 5 matching bases. Germline loops: CDR1 SGHTA, CDR2 FQGNSA. The V end lost 4 bases, the J end lost 3 bases, and 12 bases lay between the germline ends. The length of the CDR3 is 15 residues. The CDR3 here is CASSSLGAPNEKLFF. In DNA, the CDR3 is TGTGCCAGCAGCTCTCTAGGGGCCCCTAATGAAAAACTGTTTTTT.

The chain employs TRBV19 and TRBJ2-1; unclear D gene. CDR1 and CDR2 (germline): LNHDA, SQIVND (reference sequence). The CDR3 runs 13 residues. With 5 bases removed from V and 10 bases from J, the gap between germline ends came to 15 bases. CDR3 bases: TGTGCCAGTAGTTTGGCCTTACTCAGGGAGCAGTTCTTC. Translation gives CASSLALLREQFF.

The chain links TRBV5-4 to TRBJ2-3; TRBD2 agrees at 9 bases. The CDR3 contains 14 residues. The junction had 4 bases not matched to a gene; V was cut back by 3 bases and J by 5 bases. Germline assignment: CDR1 SGHNT and CDR2 YYREEE (reference sequence). The CDR3 loop reads CASSSVAGEDTQYF. DNA of the CDR3: TGTGCCAGCAGCTCAGTAGCGGGAGAAGATACGCAGTATTTT.

The CDR3 sequence is CASSEPGQGNEQYF. The CDR3 nucleotides read TGTGCCAGCAGTGAACCGGGACAGGGTAACGAGCAGTACTTC. The V gene is TRBV6-1, the J gene TRBJ2-7; 9 bases line up with TRBD1. CDR3 length: 14 amino acids. J gave up 5 bases and V 2 bases, and 4 bases lay outside the gene matches. Germline V gene lookup returns CDR1 MNHNS and CDR2 SASEGT.

V usage is TRBV30 and J usage is TRBJ2-5, with 9 bases identical to TRBD2. The DNA matches TRBJ2-7 better at its end, which makes the J call doubtful. CDR3 length: 15 amino acids. Germline CDR1 is GTSNPN and CDR2 is SVGIG (reference sequence). As DNA, the CDR3 is TGTGCCTGGAGTGTAATCTCTAGCGGGACCTACGAGCAGTACTTC. Amino acid sequence: CAWSVISSGTYEQYF.

The chain uses TRBV18 and TRBJ1-1; 11 bases are a match to TRBD1. This CDR3 comprises 14 residues. Trimming removed 5 bases from V and 8 bases from J; junction bases left unmatched: 7. CDR1 KGHSH and CDR2 LQKENI come from the germline V gene. DNA of the CDR3: TGTGCCAGCTCATTATCAAGGACAGGGGGCGAAGCTTTCTTT. Translation gives CASSLSRTGGEAFF.

The gene calls are TRBV7-2 and TRBJ2-3; 10 bases align to TRBD2. The CDR3 extends over 16 amino acids. After removal of 5 bases from V and 4 bases from J, the junction contained 9 bases not matched to a gene. Germline CDR1 reads SGHTA; CDR2 reads FQGNSA. CDR3 region: CASSPLGSGRSDTQYF. The DNA of the CDR3 is TGTGCCAGCAGCCCCCTGGGTAGCGGGAGGTCAGATACGCAGTATTTT.

The chain joins TRBV5-1 to TRBJ2-3, with TRBD2 matching 8 bases. Germline trimming cut 2 bases from V and 6 bases from J; bases unmatched to any gene: 8. The CDR3 contains 15 residues. CDR1 and CDR2 (germline): SGHRS, YFSETQ. The chain's CDR3 is CASSFGRGRWDTQYF. DNA of the CDR3: TGCGCCAGCAGCTTCGGACGCGGGAGGTGGGATACGCAGTATTTT.

The V and J genes are TRBV7-2 and TRBJ2-7; 9 nucleotides match TRBD2. Germline trimming cut 3 bases from V and 0 bases from J; bases unmatched to any gene: 12. CDR3 length equals 18 residues. The germline V gene encodes CDR1 SGHTA and CDR2 FQGNSA. The CDR3 here is CASSFPEGAGGDSYEQYF. The CDR3 nucleotides are TGTGCCAGCAGCTTCCCCGAGGGTGCGGGGGGGGACTCCTACGAGCAGTACTTC.

This clone was seen a few times. The J gene is TRBJ1-5, the V gene TRBV6-1; TRBD1 matches at 8 bases. The CDR3 totals 15 residues. V lost 3 bases to trimming and J lost 2 bases; unmatched junction nucleotides: 3. CDR1 is MNHNS and CDR2 is SASEGT in the germline V gene. CDR3 sequence (DNA): TGTGCCAGCAGTGACCAGACAGGGGGCAATCAGCCCCAGCATTTT. Translated: CASSDQTGGNQPQHF.

This clone was observed a few times. This rearrangement joins TRBV11-2 to TRBJ2-1; 8 bases map to TRBD2. This CDR3 has 18 residues. Germline V gene data show CDR1 as SGHAT and CDR2 as FQNNGV. The V and J ends lost 7 bases and 0 bases, in that order; junction bases with no gene match: 14. The DNA for the CDR3 is TGTGCCAGCAAAGGGACTAGACTTACTCAAAGCTCCTACAATGAGCAGTTCTTC. Translated, it gives CASKGTRLTQSSYNEQFF.

The chain recombines TRBV9 with TRBJ2-2; D is perhaps TRBD2 (5 bases). Germline V gives CDR1 SGDLS, CDR2 YYNGEE. Trimming removed 7 bases at V and 1 base at J, with 17 bases between. The length of the CDR3 is 16 residues. In DNA form, the CDR3 reads TGTGCCAGCCGGGGTGGGAAGGACCTGAACACCGGGGAGCTGTTTTTT. Its protein product is CASRGGKDLNTGELFF.

This clone was counted only a few times. The chain couples TRBV2 to TRBJ2-7; D may be TRBD1 (5 bases). This CDR3 has 14 residues. Germline V gene data show CDR1 as SNHLY and CDR2 as FYNNEI. The V and J ends lost 3 bases and 5 bases respectively, with 14 bases between them. The CDR3 loop is CASSDWAGRNEQYF. CDR3 nucleotide sequence: TGTGCCAGCAGTGACTGGGCAGGGCGGAACGAGCAGTACTTC.

In the case of this clone: The junction departs from germline at one end; a sequencing error may be responsible. The gene calls are TRBV7-9 and TRBJ1-1, with D perhaps TRBD1 (6 bases). CDR3 length: 15 residues. Germline CDR1 reads SEHNR; CDR2 reads FQNEAQ (reference sequence). In DNA, the CDR3 is TGTGCCGGCAGCTTAGAGGCAGGGGTAAGCACTGAAGCTTTCTTT. Its protein is CAGSLEAGVSTEAFF.

As DNA, the CDR3 is TGCAGCGTCGGAACAGGGGCCGGGGAGCTGTTTTTT. This gives the protein CSVGTGAGELFF. The V call is TRBV29-1, the J call TRBJ2-2; 7 nucleotides agree with TRBD1. The CDR3 totals 12 residues. Per germline, CDR1 SQVTM and CDR2 ANQGSEA. Unmatched junction bases numbered 4, after V lost 6 bases and J lost 6 bases.